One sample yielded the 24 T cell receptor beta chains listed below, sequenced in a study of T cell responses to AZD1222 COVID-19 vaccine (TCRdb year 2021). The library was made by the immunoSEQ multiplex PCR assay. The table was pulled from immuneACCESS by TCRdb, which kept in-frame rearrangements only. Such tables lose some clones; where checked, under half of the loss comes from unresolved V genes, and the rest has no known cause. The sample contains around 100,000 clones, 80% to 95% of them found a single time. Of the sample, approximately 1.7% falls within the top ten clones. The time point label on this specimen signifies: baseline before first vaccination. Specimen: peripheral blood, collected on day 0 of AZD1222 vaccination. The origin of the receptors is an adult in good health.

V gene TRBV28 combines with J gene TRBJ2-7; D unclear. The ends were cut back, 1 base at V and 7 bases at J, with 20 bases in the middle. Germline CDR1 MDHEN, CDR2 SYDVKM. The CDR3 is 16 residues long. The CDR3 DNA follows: TGTGCCAGCAGTTTATCGTTGCGGAGAGTTACTATTGAGCAGTACTTC. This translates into CASSLSLRRVTIEQYF.

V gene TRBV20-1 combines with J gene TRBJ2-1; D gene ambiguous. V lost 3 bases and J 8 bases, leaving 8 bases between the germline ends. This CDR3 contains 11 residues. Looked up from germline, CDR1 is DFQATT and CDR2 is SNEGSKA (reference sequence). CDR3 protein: CSARRRDEQFF. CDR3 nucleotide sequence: TGCAGTGCTAGGCGCCGGGATGAGCAGTTCTTC.

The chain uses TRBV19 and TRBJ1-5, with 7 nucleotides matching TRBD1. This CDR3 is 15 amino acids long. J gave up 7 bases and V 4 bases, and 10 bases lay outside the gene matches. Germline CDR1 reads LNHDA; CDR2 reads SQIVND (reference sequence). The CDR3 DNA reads TGTGCCAGTAGTACCGGACAGGCGGAATCACAGCCCCAGCATTTT. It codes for CASSTGQAESQPQHF.

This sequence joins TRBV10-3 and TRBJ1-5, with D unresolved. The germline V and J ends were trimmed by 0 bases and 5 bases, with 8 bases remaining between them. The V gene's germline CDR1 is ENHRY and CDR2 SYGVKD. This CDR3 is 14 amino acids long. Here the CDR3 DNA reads TGTGCCATCAGTGAGTCGCACACCGATCAGCCCCAGCATTTT. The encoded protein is CAISESHTDQPQHF.

The CDR3 bases are TGTGCCAGCATCCTGGGGGGAGAGCGCGGGGGGACCCAGTACTTC. Protein sequence: CASILGGERGGTQYF. The chain carries TRBV28 and TRBJ2-5; 7 bases fit TRBD2. Germline CDR1 MDHEN, CDR2 SYDVKM. The CDR3 loop spans 15 amino acids. With V trimmed by 7 bases and J by 7 bases, 15 bases remained unmatched.

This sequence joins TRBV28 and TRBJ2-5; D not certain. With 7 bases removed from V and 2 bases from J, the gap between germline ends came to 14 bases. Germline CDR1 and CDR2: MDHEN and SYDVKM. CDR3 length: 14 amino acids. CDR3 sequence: CASTTPHGQETQYF. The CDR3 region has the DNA TGTGCCAGCACAACACCACACGGGCAAGAGACCCAGTACTTC.

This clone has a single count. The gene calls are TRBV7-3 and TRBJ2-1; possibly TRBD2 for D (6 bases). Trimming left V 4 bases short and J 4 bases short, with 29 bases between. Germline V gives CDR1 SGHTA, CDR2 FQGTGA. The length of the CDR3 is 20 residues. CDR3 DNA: TGTGCCAGCAGCTCTCTGGGGAGCGATACTAGCTCGAGGACGTACAATGAGCAGTTCTTC. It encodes CASSSLGSDTSSRTYNEQFF.

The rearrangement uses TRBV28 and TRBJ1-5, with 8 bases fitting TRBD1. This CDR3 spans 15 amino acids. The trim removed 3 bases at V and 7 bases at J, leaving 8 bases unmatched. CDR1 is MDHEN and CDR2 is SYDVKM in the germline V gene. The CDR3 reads CASSLGQGAQQPQHF. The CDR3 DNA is TGTGCCAGCAGTTTGGGGCAGGGGGCCCAGCAGCCCCAGCATTTT.

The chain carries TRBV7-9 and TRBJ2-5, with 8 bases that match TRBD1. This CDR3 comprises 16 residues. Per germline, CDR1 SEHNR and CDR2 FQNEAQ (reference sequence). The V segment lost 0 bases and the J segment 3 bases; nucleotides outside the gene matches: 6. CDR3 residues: CASSLAMGTGEETQYF. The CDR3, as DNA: TGTGCCAGCAGCTTAGCGATGGGGACAGGAGAAGAGACCCAGTACTTC.

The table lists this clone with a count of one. The CDR3 loop reads CASSYLAGGVNEQFF. The DNA for the CDR3 is TGTGCCAGCAGTTACTTAGCGGGCGGGGTGAATGAGCAGTTCTTC. J is TRBJ2-1 and V is TRBV6-4; 7 bases align to TRBD2. Looked up from germline, CDR1 is MRHNA and CDR2 is SNTAGT. The CDR3 is 15 amino acids. Trimming took 5 bases from V and 7 from J; bases not matched to a gene: 11.

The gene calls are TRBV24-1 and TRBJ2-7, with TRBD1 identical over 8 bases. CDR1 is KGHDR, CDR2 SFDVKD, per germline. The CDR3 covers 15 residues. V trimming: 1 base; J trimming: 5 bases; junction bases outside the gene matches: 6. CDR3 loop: CATSDLGQGVHEQYF. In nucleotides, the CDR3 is TGTGCCACCAGTGATTTAGGACAGGGTGTCCACGAGCAGTACTTC.

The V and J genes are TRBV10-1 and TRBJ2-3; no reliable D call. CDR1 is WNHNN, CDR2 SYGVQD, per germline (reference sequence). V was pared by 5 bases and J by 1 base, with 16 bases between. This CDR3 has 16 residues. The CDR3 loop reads CASSFFQQGGTDTQYF. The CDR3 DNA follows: TGCGCCAGCAGTTTTTTTCAGCAAGGTGGCACAGATACGCAGTATTTT.

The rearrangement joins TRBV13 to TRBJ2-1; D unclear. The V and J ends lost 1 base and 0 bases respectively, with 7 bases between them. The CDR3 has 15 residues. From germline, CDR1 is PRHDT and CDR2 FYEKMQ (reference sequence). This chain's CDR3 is CASSLELSSYNEQFF. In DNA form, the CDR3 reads TGTGCCAGCAGCTTAGAGCTGAGCTCCTACAATGAGCAGTTCTTC. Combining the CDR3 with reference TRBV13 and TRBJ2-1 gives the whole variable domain AAGVIQSPRHLIKEKRETATLKCYPIPRHDTVYWYQQGPGQDPQFLISFYEKMQSDKGSIPDRFSAQQFSDYHSELNMSSLELGDSALYFCASSLELSSYNEQFFGPGTRLTVL.

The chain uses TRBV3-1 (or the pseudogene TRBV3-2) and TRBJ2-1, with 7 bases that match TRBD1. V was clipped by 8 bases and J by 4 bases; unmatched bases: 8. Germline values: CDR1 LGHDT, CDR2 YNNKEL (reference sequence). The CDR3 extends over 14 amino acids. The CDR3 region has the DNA TGTGCCAGCCGCCCGGGACAGAATTACAATGAGCAGTTCTTC. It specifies CASRPGQNYNEQFF.

The CDR3: CAIKDRDFQETQYF. As DNA, the CDR3 is TGTGCCATTAAGGACAGGGACTTTCAAGAGACCCAGTACTTC. The V gene is TRBV10-3, the J gene TRBJ2-5, with 8 bases fitting TRBD1. The ends lost 9 bases at V and 2 bases at J; junction bases unmatched: 8. This CDR3 has 14 residues. CDR1 ENHRY and CDR2 SYGVKD come from the germline V gene.

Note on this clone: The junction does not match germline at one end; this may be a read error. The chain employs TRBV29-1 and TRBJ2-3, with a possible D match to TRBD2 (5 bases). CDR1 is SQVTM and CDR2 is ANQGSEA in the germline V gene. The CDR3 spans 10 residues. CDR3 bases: TGCAGCGTTGATAGAGAGGGCAGTAGTTTT. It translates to CSVDREGSSF.

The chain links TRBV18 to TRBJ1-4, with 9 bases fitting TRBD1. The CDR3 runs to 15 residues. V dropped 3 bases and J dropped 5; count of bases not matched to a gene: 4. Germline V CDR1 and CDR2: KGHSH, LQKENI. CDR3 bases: TGTGCCAGCTCACCGATGACAGGGGGGAATGAAAAACTGTTTTTT. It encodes CASSPMTGGNEKLFF.

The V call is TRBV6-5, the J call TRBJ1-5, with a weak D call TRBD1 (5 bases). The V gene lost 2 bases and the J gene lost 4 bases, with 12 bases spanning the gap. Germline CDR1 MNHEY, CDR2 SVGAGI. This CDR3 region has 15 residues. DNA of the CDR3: TGTGCCAGCAGTTACGGCAGGGTAGGGAATCAGCCCCAGCATTTT. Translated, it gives CASSYGRVGNQPQHF.

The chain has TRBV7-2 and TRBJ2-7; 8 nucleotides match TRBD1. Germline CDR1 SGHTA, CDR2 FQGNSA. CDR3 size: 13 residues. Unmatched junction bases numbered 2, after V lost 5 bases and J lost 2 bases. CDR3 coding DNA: TGTGCCAGCAGCCGGACAGGGACCTACGAGCAGTACTTC. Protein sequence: CASSRTGTYEQYF.

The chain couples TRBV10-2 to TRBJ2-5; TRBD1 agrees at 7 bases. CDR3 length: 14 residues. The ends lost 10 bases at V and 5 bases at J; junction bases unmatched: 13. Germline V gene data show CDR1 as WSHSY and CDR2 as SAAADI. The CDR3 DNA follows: TGCGCCACCGAAGACGAGACAGGGCCGGAGACCCAGTACTTC. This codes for CATEDETGPETQYF.

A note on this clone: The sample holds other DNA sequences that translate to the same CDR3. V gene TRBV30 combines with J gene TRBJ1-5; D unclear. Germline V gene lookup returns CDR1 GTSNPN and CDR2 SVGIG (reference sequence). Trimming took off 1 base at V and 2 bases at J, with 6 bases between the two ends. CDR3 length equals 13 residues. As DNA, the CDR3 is TGTGCCTGGAGTGGGGGAGGCAATCAGCCCCAGCATTTT. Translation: CAWSGGGNQPQHF.

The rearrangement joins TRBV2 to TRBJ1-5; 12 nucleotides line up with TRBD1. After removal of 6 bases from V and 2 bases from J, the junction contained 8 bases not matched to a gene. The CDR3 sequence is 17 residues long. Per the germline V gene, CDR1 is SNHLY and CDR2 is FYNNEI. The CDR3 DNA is TGTGCCAGCAGACGGGACAGGGGGCGAGGGGGCAATCAGCCCCAGCATTTT. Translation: CASRRDRGRGGNQPQHF.

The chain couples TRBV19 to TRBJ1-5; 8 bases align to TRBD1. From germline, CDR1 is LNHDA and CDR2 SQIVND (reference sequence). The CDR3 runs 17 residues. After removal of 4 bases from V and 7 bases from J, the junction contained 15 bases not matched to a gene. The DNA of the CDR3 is TGTGCCAGTAGTAAAAGGGTCGACAGGGGAAGCGGACAGCCCCAGCATTTT. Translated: CASSKRVDRGSGQPQHF.

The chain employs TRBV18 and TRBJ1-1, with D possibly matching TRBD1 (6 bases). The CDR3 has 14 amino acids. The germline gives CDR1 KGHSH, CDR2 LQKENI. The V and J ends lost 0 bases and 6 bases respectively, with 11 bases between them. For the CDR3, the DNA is TGTGCCAGCTCACCACCGCAGGGGATCCCTGAAGCTTTCTTT. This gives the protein CASSPPQGIPEAFF.